This T cell receptor (beta chain) was observed in a study of T-cell memory formation after mild COVID-19. Whole-study context: Largely, TCR clusters stayed within a single donor. Notes on the study in general: Later expanders leaned CD4+, whereas day 15 to 85 contracting clones were balanced CD4/CD8. The appearance of some responding clones in pre-infection memory suggested that cross-reactive memory joined. SARS-CoV-2 specificity of second-wave clones peaking day 37 was unconfirmed.

From germline, CDR1 is SGHRS and CDR2 YFSETQ. The CDR3 has 13 residues. Trimming removed 0 bases from V and 6 bases from J, with 8 bases in between. About this clonotype: What it binds is not known.

TCRdb called the 5' RACE reads again in MiXCR, with one record for every CDR3 protein. The sample shows about 130,000 distinct CDR3 sequences, around a sixth of them seen only once. This clonotype was obtained from an adult woman who had mild COVID-19 (a few samples of this study predate the infection). Cell type and time point are not known. Sample: PBMCs or a T cell subset sorted from them (not recorded which). This chain joins TRBV5-1 and TRBJ2-3; D gene unclear. For the CDR3, the DNA is TGCGCCAGCAGCTTGGCCCCCTCGGATACGCAGTATTTT. Its translation is CASSLAPSDTQYF.